The 29 T cell receptor beta chains in this list originate from one sample, sequenced in a study of cytomegalovirus exposure and HLA in healthy donors. The protocol was immunoSEQ multiplex PCR, while the TCRdb copy is restricted to in-frame clones and leaves out a portion. The top ten clones hold more than 1% of a sample with about 63,000 clones, approximately 88% of them seen once. The sequenced sample consisted of PBMCs. Receptors were obtained from a woman younger than 30 in good health and CMV-seronegative.

The gene calls are TRBV5-1 and TRBJ2-6, with 12 positions matching TRBD2. The CDR3 spans 20 residues. With V trimmed by 0 bases and J by 0 bases, 7 bases remained unmatched. Germline CDR1 is SGHRS and CDR2 is YFSETQ. DNA of the CDR3: TGCGCCAGCAGCTTGGGACTAGCGGGGGACGTTAACTCTGGGGCCAACGTCCTGACTTTC. Its translation is CASSLGLAGDVNSGANVLTF.

This chain uses TRBV7-8 with TRBJ2-2; TRBD1 matches 7 bases. The CDR3 runs to 16 residues. The J segment lost 3 bases and the V segment lost 1 base, leaving 5 bases of the junction unmatched. Germline lookup yields CDR1 SGHVS and CDR2 FQNEAQ. This chain's CDR3 is CASSLVQGKYTGELFF. As DNA, the CDR3 is TGTGCCAGCAGCTTAGTACAGGGGAAGTACACCGGGGAGCTGTTTTTT.

The chain recombines TRBV5-4 with TRBJ1-1, with a possible D match to TRBD1 (6 bases). The V gene lost 3 bases and the J gene lost 1 base, with 22 bases spanning the gap. Germline-derived CDR1 and CDR2 are SGHNT and YYREEE (reference sequence). There are 18 residues in the CDR3. This CDR3 reads CASSSTRDTLAENTEAFF. The CDR3, as DNA: TGTGCCAGCAGCTCGACCCGGGACACCCTGGCTGAGAACACTGAAGCTTTCTTT.

In this sample, this clone turned up once. J is TRBJ1-3 and V is TRBV28; 9 bases match TRBD1. V shed 7 bases and J 0 bases; nucleotides not matched to a gene: 4. In germline, CDR1 is MDHEN, CDR2 SYDVKM. The CDR3 has 15 amino acids. CDR3 region: CASNDRGGSGNTIYF. The CDR3 DNA is TGTGCCAGCAATGACAGGGGGGGCTCTGGAAACACCATATATTTT.

The chain has TRBV4-1 and TRBJ2-7; D gene uncertain. Looked up from germline, CDR1 is MGHRA and CDR2 is YSYEKL. V was pared by 0 bases and J by 7 bases, with 16 bases between. The CDR3 extends over 15 amino acids. The CDR3 DNA sequence: TGCGCCAGCAGCCAAGACGACACGAGTGGGTTTGAGCAGTACTTC. It is translated as CASSQDDTSGFEQYF.

The chain uses TRBV30 and TRBJ2-2; D perhaps matches TRBD1 (6 bases). The V and J ends lost 3 bases and 4 bases respectively, with 12 bases between them. Per the germline V gene, CDR1 is GTSNPN and CDR2 is SVGIG (reference sequence). The CDR3 has 14 residues. Written as DNA, the CDR3 is TGTGCCTGGAGGTGGAAAGGGGGCACCGGGGAGCTGTTTTTT. It encodes CAWRWKGGTGELFF.

The CDR3: CASSRDRGLNTEAFF. In DNA, the CDR3 is TGTGCCAGCTCTCGGGACAGGGGATTGAACACTGAAGCTTTCTTT. This chain links TRBV6-1 with TRBJ1-1, with 10 bases that match TRBD1. Per the germline V gene, CDR1 is MNHNS and CDR2 is SASEGT. The CDR3 is 15 residues long. V lost 8 bases, J lost 0 bases, and 6 bases stayed unmatched.

V is TRBV6-1 and J is TRBJ1-3, with 8 bases identical to TRBD1. CDR3 length: 16 amino acids. CDR1 and CDR2 from the germline V gene are MNHNS and SASEGT. Unmatched junction bases numbered 3, after V lost 1 base and J lost 1 base. The CDR3: CASSEVWDRSGNTIYF. The CDR3 DNA sequence: TGTGCCAGCAGTGAAGTTTGGGACAGGTCTGGAAACACCATATATTTT.

V and J are TRBV6-5 and TRBJ2-5, with TRBD1 as a possible D gene (5 bases). CDR1 is MNHEY and CDR2 is SVGAGI in the germline V gene. The CDR3 has 13 residues. Deletions cut 4 bases from V and 0 bases from J, with 6 bases between. CDR3: CASSWTNQETQYF. The CDR3 nucleotides read TGTGCCAGCAGTTGGACAAACCAAGAGACCCAGTACTTC.

The V gene is TRBV28, the J gene TRBJ2-5, with a weak D call TRBD1 (6 bases). Trimming removed 5 bases at V and 2 bases at J, with 21 bases between. This CDR3 has 17 residues. Germline assignment: CDR1 MDHEN and CDR2 SYDVKM. CDR3 residues: CASSLGAYSGEQETQYF. CDR3 nucleotide sequence: TGTGCCAGCAGTCTGGGGGCCTATTCAGGGGAACAAGAGACCCAGTACTTC.

The V and J genes are TRBV30 and TRBJ2-2, with a tentative D call TRBD2 (5 bases). Germline CDR1 reads GTSNPN; CDR2 reads SVGIG (reference sequence). V lost 2 bases to trimming and J lost 4 bases, with 11 bases between them. The CDR3 loop spans 14 amino acids. The CDR3 loop reads CAWSRGSGTGELFF. In nucleotides, the CDR3 is TGTGCCTGGAGTAGAGGGTCGGGCACCGGGGAGCTGTTTTTT.

This chain connects TRBV9 to TRBJ2-3; D not resolved. This CDR3 region has 13 residues. Germline V gene lookup returns CDR1 SGDLS and CDR2 YYNGEE. V lost 3 bases and J 3 bases, leaving 8 bases between the germline ends. CDR3 region: CASSASSTDTQYF. CDR3 DNA sequence: TGTGCCAGCAGCGCCTCCTCTACAGATACGCAGTATTTT. Full variable domain (outside the CDR3, taken from reference TRBV9 and TRBJ2-3): DSGVTQTPKHLITATGQRVTLRCSPRSGDLSVYWYQQSLDQGLQFLIQYYNGEERAKGNILERFSAQQFPDLHSELNLSSLELGDSALYFCASSASSTDTQYFGPGTRLTVL.

The chain is built from TRBV29-1 and TRBJ1-3, with D possibly being TRBD1 (5 bases). The V end was cut by 3 bases, the J end by 4 bases, with 16 bases between. Per the germline V gene, CDR1 is SQVTM and CDR2 is ANQGSEA. CDR3 length equals 15 residues. CDR3 in amino acids: CSVEGFRDGGNTIYF. CDR3 sequence (DNA): TGCAGCGTTGAGGGATTCAGGGATGGGGGAAACACCATATATTTT. Variable domain in full (rest from reference TRBV29-1 and TRBJ1-3): SAVISQKPSRDICQRGTSLTIQCQVDSQVTMMFWYRQQPGQSLTLIATANQGSEATYESGFVIDKFPISRPNLTFSTLTVSNMSPEDSSIYLCSVEGFRDGGNTIYFGEGSWLTVV.

The chain has TRBV28 and TRBJ2-1, with 7 bases aligning to TRBD1. Germline V gives CDR1 MDHEN, CDR2 SYDVKM. The CDR3 has 16 amino acids. V lost 3 bases to trimming and J lost 3 bases; unmatched junction nucleotides: 8. The CDR3 loop is CASSFRRTGGYNEQFF. DNA for the CDR3: TGTGCCAGCAGTTTTCGTAGGACAGGCGGCTACAATGAGCAGTTCTTC.

The J gene is TRBJ2-5, the V gene TRBV6-1, with 7 bases matching TRBD1. The CDR3 covers 15 residues. CDR1 MNHNS and CDR2 SASEGT come from the germline V gene. V dropped 2 bases and J dropped 0; count of bases not matched to a gene: 3. The CDR3 DNA is TGTGCCAGCAGTGAACACACAGGGGACCAAGAGACCCAGTACTTC. Amino acids: CASSEHTGDQETQYF.

The V gene is TRBV5-4, the J gene TRBJ2-1; D might be TRBD2 (6 bases). With 0 bases removed from V and 8 bases from J, the gap between germline ends came to 12 bases. CDR1 is SGHNT, CDR2 YYREEE, per germline (reference sequence). The CDR3 sequence is 14 residues long. The chain's CDR3 is CASSLVTPGDEQFF. Written as DNA, the CDR3 is TGTGCCAGCAGCTTGGTCACACCGGGGGATGAGCAGTTCTTC.

This clone has at least ten counts. The chain has TRBV29-1 and TRBJ2-6, with D maybe TRBD2 (6 bases). Germline values: CDR1 SQVTM, CDR2 ANQGSEA. V shed 0 bases and J shed 1 base, with 19 bases lying between them. CDR3 length: 19 amino acids. This chain's CDR3 is CSVEDQGEEVISGANVLTF. The CDR3 bases are TGCAGCGTTGAAGATCAAGGGGAGGAGGTAATATCTGGGGCCAACGTCCTGACTTTC.

The J gene is TRBJ2-3, the V gene TRBV6-1; D gene uncertain. Germline-derived CDR1 and CDR2 are MNHNS and SASEGT. Trimming removed 0 bases at V and 6 bases at J, with 16 bases between. The CDR3 contains 16 residues. The CDR3 DNA reads as TGTGCCAGCAGTGAAGCTGTAAACCGGGTCTTGGATACGCAGTATTTT. Its protein is CASSEAVNRVLDTQYF.

The chain links TRBV18 to TRBJ2-1, with TRBD2 identical over 15 bases. With V trimmed by 1 base and J by 5 bases, 0 bases remained unmatched. The germline CDR1 and CDR2 sequences are KGHSH and LQKENI. CDR3 length: 16 residues. The CDR3 spells CASSPRTSGGDNEQFF. In DNA form, the CDR3 reads TGTGCCAGCTCACCACGGACTAGCGGGGGGGACAATGAGCAGTTCTTC.

The chain employs TRBV5-1 and TRBJ2-5; tentatively, D is TRBD1 (6 bases). The ends were cut back, 3 bases at V and 3 bases at J, with 12 bases in the middle. From germline, CDR1 is SGHRS and CDR2 YFSETQ. This CDR3 region has 14 residues. The CDR3: CASSSVKGEETQYF. CDR3 coding DNA: TGCGCCAGCAGCTCCGTCAAGGGGGAAGAGACCCAGTACTTC. Looking up the rest from reference TRBV5-1 and TRBJ2-5 gives the full variable domain: KAGVTQTPRYLIKTRGQQVTLSCSPISGHRSVSWYQQTPGQGLQFLFEYFSETQRNKGNFPGRFSGRQFSNSRSEMNVSTLELGDSALYLCASSSVKGEETQYFGPGTRLLVL.

The chain joins TRBV28 to TRBJ2-3; 9 positions match TRBD2. The V and J ends lost 1 base and 5 bases, in that order; junction bases with no gene match: 10. Germline V gene data show CDR1 as MDHEN and CDR2 as SYDVKM. The CDR3 consists of 17 residues. CDR3 protein: CASSLSHSGRAIDTQYF. CDR3 DNA: TGTGCCAGCAGTTTATCCCATAGCGGGAGAGCGATAGATACGCAGTATTTT.

The chain recombines TRBV6-1 with TRBJ1-5; weak D call: TRBD1 (5 bases). The CDR3 is 18 residues long. The germline V and J ends were trimmed by 4 bases and 6 bases, with 25 bases remaining between them. Germline-derived CDR1 and CDR2 are MNHNS and SASEGT. The CDR3 DNA follows: TGTGCCAGCAGTGTATCAGGGAGCCGGGGGGTCATGAGTCAGCCCCAGCATTTT. Protein: CASSVSGSRGVMSQPQHF.

This sequence joins TRBV10-2 and TRBJ1-5; D not resolved. Germline V CDR1 and CDR2: WSHSY, SAAADI. Trimming cost V 5 bases and J 8 bases, with 19 bases left between them. There are 15 residues in the CDR3. CDR3 region: CASSSNDAPPKPQHF. The CDR3 nucleotides read TGCGCCAGCAGTTCTAACGATGCTCCCCCAAAGCCCCAGCATTTT.

V and J are TRBV6-5 and TRBJ2-7, with D maybe TRBD2 (6 bases). The CDR3 runs to 14 residues. CDR1 and CDR2 from the germline V gene are MNHEY and SVGAGI. V was trimmed by 5 bases and J by 6 bases, leaving 17 bases between them. The CDR3 region has the DNA TGTGCCAGCAGTCCCTGGGGCGGGGAGGCCGAGCAGTACTTC. Amino acids: CASSPWGGEAEQYF.

In its sample, this clone was seen once. The rearrangement links TRBV18 to TRBJ2-7, with D perhaps TRBD1 (6 bases). Deletions cut 0 bases from V and 2 bases from J, with 11 bases between. This CDR3 has 15 amino acids. From germline, CDR1 is KGHSH and CDR2 LQKENI. The CDR3 coding sequence is TGTGCCAGCTCACCACCGACAGGCCTAACCTACGAGCAGTACTTC. It translates to CASSPPTGLTYEQYF.

J is TRBJ2-7 and V is TRBV11-2, with D unresolved. CDR3 length: 15 amino acids. V lost 3 bases, J lost 0 bases, and 12 bases lay in between. Germline V gives CDR1 SGHAT, CDR2 FQNNGV. The CDR3: CASSFSQISSYEQYF. The CDR3 DNA reads TGTGCCAGCAGCTTCTCCCAGATAAGCTCCTACGAGCAGTACTTC. Filled out from reference TRBV11-2 and TRBJ2-7, the complete variable domain reads EAGVAQSPRYKIIEKRQSVAFWCNPISGHATLYWYQQILGQGPKLLIQFQNNGVVDDSQLPKDRFSAERLKGVDSTLKIQPAKLEDSAVYLCASSFSQISSYEQYFGPGTRLTVT.

This rearrangement joins TRBV4-2 to TRBJ2-7; 12 bases agree with TRBD2. Germline lookup yields CDR1 LGHNA and CDR2 YNFKEQ. The ends lost 2 bases at V and 2 bases at J; junction bases unmatched: 1. This CDR3 comprises 15 residues. CDR3 sequence (DNA): TGTGCCAGCAGCCAACTAGCGGGAGGGCCCTACGAGCAGTACTTC. It is translated as CASSQLAGGPYEQYF.

This chain links TRBV18 with TRBJ2-3; perhaps TRBD2 as D (5 bases). Germline V gene sequence: CDR1 KGHSH, CDR2 LQKENI. V gave up 2 bases and J gave up 5 bases, with 17 bases separating them. The CDR3 has 16 residues. The chain's CDR3 is CASSPAAGRRGDTQYF. The CDR3, as DNA: TGTGCCAGCTCACCAGCGGCGGGCCGACGTGGAGATACGCAGTATTTT.

This clone was found a few times. The genes are TRBV7-8 and TRBJ1-1, with TRBD1 as a possible D gene (5 bases). Trimming pared 3 bases from V and 5 bases from J, leaving 10 bases between. This CDR3 has 13 amino acids. Germline CDR1 reads SGHVS; CDR2 reads FQNEAQ. CDR3 DNA: TGTGCCAGCAGCTTCAACCGGGGGACTGAAGCTTTCTTT. Its translation: CASSFNRGTEAFF.